Below are 14 T cell receptor beta chains sequenced from a single sample in a study of shared clonotypes between healthy human individuals. Produced via immunoSEQ multiplex PCR; TCRdb's table is partial and in-frame only. This sample has some 500,000 clones, with around 80% found just once. Source material: PBMCs. These receptors came from a middle-aged woman in good health. Some clones in this sample may be carry-over from other donors' samples.

The chain carries TRBV7-3 and TRBJ2-1; perhaps TRBD2 as D (6 bases). CDR1 and CDR2 (germline): SGHTA, FQGTGA. The length of the CDR3 is 13 residues. V shed 5 bases and J shed 9 bases, with 14 bases lying between them. CDR3 bases: TGTGCCAGCAGCCTAGCGACCGCAGGTGAGCAGTTCTTC. Protein sequence: CASSLATAGEQFF.

V and J are TRBV5-6 and TRBJ1-6; 7 nucleotides match TRBD1. Germline loops: CDR1 SGHDT, CDR2 YYEEEE. The length of the CDR3 is 14 residues. The J segment lost 7 bases and the V segment lost 0 bases, leaving 1 base of the junction unmatched. The CDR3 DNA sequence: TGTGCCAGCAGCTTGGCGGACAGGAATTCACCCCTCCACTTT. Translating gives CASSLADRNSPLHF.

Worth noting for this clone: A single base separates this from a much larger clone, so it may be a read error. Within the sample, other DNA sequences also encode this same CDR3. The rearrangement uses TRBV5-6 and TRBJ2-7, with D perhaps given as TRBD1 or TRBD2 (6 bases each). The ends were cut back, 0 bases at V and 6 bases at J, with 7 bases in the middle. Germline V gene data show CDR1 as SGHDT and CDR2 as YYEEEE. This CDR3 contains 12 residues. CDR3 sequence (DNA): TGTGCCAGCAGCTTGGGGGGGGCCGAGCAGTACTTC. Its translation is CASSLGGAEQYF.

The chain recombines TRBV2 with TRBJ2-7, with TRBD2 matching 8 bases. Looked up from germline, CDR1 is SNHLY and CDR2 is FYNNEI. V lost 7 bases, J lost 4 bases, and 12 bases stayed unmatched. The CDR3 consists of 15 residues. The CDR3 loop is CASTGDSGSRYEQYF. In nucleotides, the CDR3 is TGTGCCAGCACTGGTGACAGCGGGAGTAGATACGAGCAGTACTTC.

This clone was seen a handful of times. This rearrangement joins TRBV18 to TRBJ2-7, with 9 bases identical to TRBD2. Germline values: CDR1 KGHSH, CDR2 LQKENI. The junction had 9 bases not matched to a gene; V was cut back by 4 bases and J by 2 bases. The CDR3 is 16 residues long. This CDR3 reads CASSLTTSGVPYEQYF. In nucleotides, the CDR3 is TGTGCCAGCTCACTGACGACTAGCGGAGTACCCTACGAGCAGTACTTC.

The sample holds a few counts of this clone. In DNA form, the CDR3 reads TGTGCCAGCTCACCCCCTGGGGAAGTGGCCCAGTACTTC. This codes for CASSPPGEVAQYF. The chain couples TRBV18 to TRBJ2-5; unclear D gene. This CDR3 spans 13 amino acids. Germline assignment: CDR1 KGHSH and CDR2 LQKENI. V was pared by 3 bases and J by 9 bases, with 14 bases between.

The chain has TRBV5-6 and TRBJ2-7, with 11 bases aligning to TRBD2. CDR1 and CDR2 from the germline V gene are SGHDT and YYEEEE. The V and J ends lost 8 bases and 4 bases, in that order; junction bases with no gene match: 5. The length of the CDR3 is 13 residues. CDR3 coding DNA: TGTGCCAGTAGGCCTAGCGGGAGGTACGAGCAGTACTTC. Translation: CASRPSGRYEQYF.

The chain uses TRBV6-5 and TRBJ2-3; D uncertain. Germline V gene sequence: CDR1 MNHEY, CDR2 SVGAGI. CDR3 length: 13 amino acids. Deletions cut 6 bases from V and 7 bases from J, with 14 bases between. CDR3 sequence (DNA): TGTGCCAGCAGACGCGAGAGCACTTATACGCAGTATTTT. The encoded protein is CASRRESTYTQYF.

This clone was detected only a few times. The chain carries TRBV9 and TRBJ1-2; D unresolved. Germline CDR1 is SGDLS and CDR2 is YYNGEE. The CDR3 runs to 13 residues. V was clipped by 0 bases and J by 8 bases, with 11 bases between them. CDR3 loop: CASSVGGGSGYTF. CDR3 coding DNA: TGTGCCAGCAGCGTAGGAGGTGGGAGCGGCTACACCTTC.

J is TRBJ2-1 and V is TRBV14; 12 bases map to TRBD2. The CDR3 is 13 residues long. Germline V gene data show CDR1 as SGHDN and CDR2 as FVKESK. V lost 4 bases to trimming and J lost 14 bases; unmatched junction nucleotides: 6. This chain's CDR3 is CASSLTSGRMEFF. The CDR3 nucleotides read TGTGCCAGCAGCCTGACTAGCGGGAGAATGGAGTTCTTC.

V and J are TRBV7-2 and TRBJ2-1; 7 bases align to TRBD2. The germline V gene encodes CDR1 SGHTA and CDR2 FQGNSA. J lost 6 bases, V lost 1 base, and 6 bases had no gene match. The CDR3 loop spans 15 amino acids. The chain's CDR3 is CASSLGWGGTNEQFF. The CDR3 coding sequence is TGTGCCAGCAGCTTAGGGTGGGGAGGGACCAATGAGCAGTTCTTC.

This sequence joins TRBV9 and TRBJ1-6; no firm D call. This CDR3 is 13 amino acids long. V lost 0 bases and J lost 11, with 9 bases in between. Looked up from germline, CDR1 is SGDLS and CDR2 is YYNGEE. CDR3 in DNA: TGTGCCAGCAGCGTAGCTGTAGGGCCACCCCTCCACTTT. This encodes CASSVAVGPPLHF.

Many counts were recorded for this clone. Other DNA sequences in this specimen translate into the identical CDR3. The chain combines TRBV11-2 with TRBJ2-7; TRBD1 agrees at 8 bases. The CDR3 is made up of 15 amino acids. V shed 1 base, J shed 5 bases, and the junction held 7 bases outside the gene matches. Germline assignment: CDR1 SGHAT and CDR2 FQNNGV. The DNA for the CDR3 is TGTGCCAGCAGCTTAGGACAGGGGCCGCGGCACGAGCAGTACTTC. It encodes CASSLGQGPRHEQYF.

This clone was picked up one time. One end of the junction varies from germline; a read error may be responsible. The chain has TRBV11-2 and TRBJ2-7; D unclear. The CDR3 covers 14 residues. Germline V gives CDR1 SGHAT, CDR2 FQNNGV. The CDR3 region has the DNA TGTGTCAGCAGCTTATATCCAGACTCCTACGAGCAGTACTTC. Translating gives CVSSLYPDSYEQYF.